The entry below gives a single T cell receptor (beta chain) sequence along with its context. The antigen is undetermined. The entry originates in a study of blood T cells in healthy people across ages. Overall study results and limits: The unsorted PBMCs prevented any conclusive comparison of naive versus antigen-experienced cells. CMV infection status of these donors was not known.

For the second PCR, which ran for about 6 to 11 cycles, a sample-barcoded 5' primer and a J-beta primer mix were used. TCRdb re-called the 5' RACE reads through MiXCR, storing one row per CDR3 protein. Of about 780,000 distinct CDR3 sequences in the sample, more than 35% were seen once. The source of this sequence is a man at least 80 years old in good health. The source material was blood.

The CDR3 region is CSDVQGGYSGYTF. In DNA, the CDR3 is TGCAGTGACGTACAGGGAGGATACTCTGGCTACACCTTC. The genes are TRBV29-1 and TRBJ1-2; D is possibly TRBD1 (6 bases). Germline CDR1 and CDR2: SQVTM and ANQGSEA. The CDR3 contains 13 residues.